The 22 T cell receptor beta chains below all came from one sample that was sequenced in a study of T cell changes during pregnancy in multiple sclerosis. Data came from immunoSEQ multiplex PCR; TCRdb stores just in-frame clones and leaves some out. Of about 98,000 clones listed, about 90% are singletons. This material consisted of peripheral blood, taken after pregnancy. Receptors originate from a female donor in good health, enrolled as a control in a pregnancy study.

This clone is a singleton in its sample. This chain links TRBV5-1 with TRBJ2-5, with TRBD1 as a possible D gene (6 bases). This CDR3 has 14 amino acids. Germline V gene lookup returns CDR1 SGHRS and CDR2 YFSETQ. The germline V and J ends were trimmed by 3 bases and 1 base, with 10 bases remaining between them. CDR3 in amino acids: CASSWLTGQETQYF. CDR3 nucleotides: TGCGCCAGCAGCTGGCTGACAGGCCAAGAGACCCAGTACTTC. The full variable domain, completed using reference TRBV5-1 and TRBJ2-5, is KAGVTQTPRYLIKTRGQQVTLSCSPISGHRSVSWYQQTPGQGLQFLFEYFSETQRNKGNFPGRFSGRQFSNSRSEMNVSTLELGDSALYLCASSWLTGQETQYFGPGTRLLVL.

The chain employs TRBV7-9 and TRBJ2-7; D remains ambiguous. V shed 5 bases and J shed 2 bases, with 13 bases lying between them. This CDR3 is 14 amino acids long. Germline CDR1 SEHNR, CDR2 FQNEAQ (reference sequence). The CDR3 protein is CASSPVLPPYEQYF. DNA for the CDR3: TGTGCCAGCAGCCCGGTCCTCCCCCCCTACGAGCAGTACTTC.

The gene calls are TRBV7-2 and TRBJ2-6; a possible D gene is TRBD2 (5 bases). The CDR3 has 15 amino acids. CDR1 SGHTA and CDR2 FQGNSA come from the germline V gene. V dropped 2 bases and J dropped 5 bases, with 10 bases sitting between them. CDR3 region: CASSLIRGRANVLTF. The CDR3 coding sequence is TGTGCCAGCAGCTTAATACGAGGGAGGGCCAACGTCCTGACTTTC.

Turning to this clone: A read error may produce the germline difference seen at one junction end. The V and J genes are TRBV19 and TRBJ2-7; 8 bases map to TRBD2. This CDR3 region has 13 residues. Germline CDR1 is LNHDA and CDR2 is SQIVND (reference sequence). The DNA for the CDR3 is TGTGCCAGTAGTATGGTCGGGAGCGGGAGAACGGACTTC. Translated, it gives CASSMVGSGRTDF.

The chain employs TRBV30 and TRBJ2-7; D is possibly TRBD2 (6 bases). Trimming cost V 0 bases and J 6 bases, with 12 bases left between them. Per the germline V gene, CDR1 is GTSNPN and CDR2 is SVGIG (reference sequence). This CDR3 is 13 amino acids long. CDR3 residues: CAWSVRGGAEQYF. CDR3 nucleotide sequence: TGTGCCTGGAGTGTAAGGGGCGGGGCCGAGCAGTACTTC.

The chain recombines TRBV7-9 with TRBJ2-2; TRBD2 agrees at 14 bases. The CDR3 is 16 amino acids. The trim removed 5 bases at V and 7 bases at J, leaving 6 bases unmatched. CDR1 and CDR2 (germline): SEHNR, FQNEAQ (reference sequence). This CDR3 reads CASSGIGTSGSGELFF. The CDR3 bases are TGTGCCAGCAGCGGTATAGGGACTAGCGGGAGCGGGGAGCTGTTTTTT.

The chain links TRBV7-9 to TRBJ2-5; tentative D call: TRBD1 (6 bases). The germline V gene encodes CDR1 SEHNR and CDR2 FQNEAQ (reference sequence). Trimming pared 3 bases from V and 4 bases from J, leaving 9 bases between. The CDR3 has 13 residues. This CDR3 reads CASSFTGPETQYF. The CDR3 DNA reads TGTGCCAGCAGCTTCACAGGGCCAGAGACCCAGTACTTC.

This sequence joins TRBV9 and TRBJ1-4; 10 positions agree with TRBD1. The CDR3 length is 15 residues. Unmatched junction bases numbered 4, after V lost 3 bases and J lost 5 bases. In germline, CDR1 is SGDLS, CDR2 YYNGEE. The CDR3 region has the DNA TGTGCCAGCAGCGCTAGACAGGGGGCGAATGAAAAACTGTTTTTT. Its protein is CASSARQGANEKLFF.

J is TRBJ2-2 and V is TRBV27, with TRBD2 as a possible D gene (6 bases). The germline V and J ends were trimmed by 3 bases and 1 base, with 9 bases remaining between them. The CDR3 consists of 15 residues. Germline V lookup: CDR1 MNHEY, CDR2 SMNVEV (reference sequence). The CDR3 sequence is CASSFLGLNTGELFF. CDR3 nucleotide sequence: TGTGCCAGCAGTTTTCTGGGACTGAACACCGGGGAGCTGTTTTTT.

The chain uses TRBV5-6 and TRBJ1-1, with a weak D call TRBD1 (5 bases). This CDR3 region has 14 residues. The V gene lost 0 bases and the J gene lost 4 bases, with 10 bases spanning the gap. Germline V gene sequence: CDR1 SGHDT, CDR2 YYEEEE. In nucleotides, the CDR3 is TGTGCCAGCAGCTTGGTGCGGGACGGCACTGAAGCTTTCTTT. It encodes CASSLVRDGTEAFF.

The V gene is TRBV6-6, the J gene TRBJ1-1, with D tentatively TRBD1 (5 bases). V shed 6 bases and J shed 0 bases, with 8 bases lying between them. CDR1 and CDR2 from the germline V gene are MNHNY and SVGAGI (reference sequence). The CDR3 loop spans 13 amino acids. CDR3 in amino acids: CASSLTVNTEAFF. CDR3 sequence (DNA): TGTGCCAGCAGCCTGACAGTGAACACTGAAGCTTTCTTT.

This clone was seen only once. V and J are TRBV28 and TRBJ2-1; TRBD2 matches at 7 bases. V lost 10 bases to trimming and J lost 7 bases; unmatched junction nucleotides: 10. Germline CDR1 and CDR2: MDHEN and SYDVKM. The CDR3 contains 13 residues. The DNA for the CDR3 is TGTGCCACCCGAAGACTAGCTGGGAATGAGCAGTTCTTC. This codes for CATRRLAGNEQFF.

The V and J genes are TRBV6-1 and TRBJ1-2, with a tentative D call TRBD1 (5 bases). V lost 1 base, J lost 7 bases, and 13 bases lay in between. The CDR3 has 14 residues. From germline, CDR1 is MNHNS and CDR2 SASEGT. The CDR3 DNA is TGTGCCAGCAGTGAAGTCAAAGGGGTGGGTGGCTACACCTTC. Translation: CASSEVKGVGGYTF.

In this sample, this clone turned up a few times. The CDR3 sequence: CASSVTVAGNYNEQFF. The CDR3 coding sequence is TGTGCCAGCAGCGTCACAGTAGCGGGAAACTACAATGAGCAGTTCTTC. The chain couples TRBV7-9 to TRBJ2-1, with TRBD2 matching over 8 bases. Germline V gene data show CDR1 as SEHNR and CDR2 as FQNEAQ (reference sequence). V dropped 5 bases and J dropped 3; count of bases not matched to a gene: 9. The CDR3 covers 16 residues.

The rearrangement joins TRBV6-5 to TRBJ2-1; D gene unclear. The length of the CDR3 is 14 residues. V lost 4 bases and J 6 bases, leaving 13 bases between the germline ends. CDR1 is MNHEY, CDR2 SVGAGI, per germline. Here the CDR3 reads CASSSLRVRNEQFF. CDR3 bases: TGTGCCAGCAGTTCCCTCCGGGTGCGCAATGAGCAGTTCTTC.

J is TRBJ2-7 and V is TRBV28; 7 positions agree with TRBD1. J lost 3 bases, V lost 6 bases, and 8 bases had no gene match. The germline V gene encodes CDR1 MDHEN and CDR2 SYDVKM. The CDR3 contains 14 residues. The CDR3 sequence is CASSQPGTDYEQYF. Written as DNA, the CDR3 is TGTGCCAGCAGCCAGCCCGGGACAGACTACGAGCAGTACTTC.

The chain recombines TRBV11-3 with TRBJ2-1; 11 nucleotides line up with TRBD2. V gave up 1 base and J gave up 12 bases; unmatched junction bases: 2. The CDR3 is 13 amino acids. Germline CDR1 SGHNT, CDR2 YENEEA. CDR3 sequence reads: CASSLGLAGGQFF. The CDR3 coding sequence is TGTGCCAGCAGCTTAGGGCTAGCGGGGGGGCAGTTCTTC.

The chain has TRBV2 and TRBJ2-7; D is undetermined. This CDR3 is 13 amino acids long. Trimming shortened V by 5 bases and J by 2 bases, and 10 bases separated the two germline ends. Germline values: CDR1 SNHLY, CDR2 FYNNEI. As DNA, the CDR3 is TGTGCCAGCAGTACCGACGGAGCCTACGAGCAGTACTTC. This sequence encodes CASSTDGAYEQYF.

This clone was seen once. The CDR3 coding sequence is TGTGCCAGCAGCTTGGCCGAGGCTAGCGGGATCTACGAGCAGTACTTC. Encoded protein: CASSLAEASGIYEQYF. The chain couples TRBV5-5 to TRBJ2-7; TRBD2 matches at 9 bases. The CDR3 totals 16 residues. The trim removed 0 bases at V and 3 bases at J, leaving 7 bases unmatched. Germline assignment: CDR1 SGHKS and CDR2 YYEKEE (reference sequence).

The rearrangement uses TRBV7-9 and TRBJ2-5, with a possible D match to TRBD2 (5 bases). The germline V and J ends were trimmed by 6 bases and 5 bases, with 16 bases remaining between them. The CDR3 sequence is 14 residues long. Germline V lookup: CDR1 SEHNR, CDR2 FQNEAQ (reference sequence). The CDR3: CASSYTSATETQYF. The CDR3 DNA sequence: TGTGCCAGCAGTTACACTAGTGCTACCGAGACCCAGTACTTC.

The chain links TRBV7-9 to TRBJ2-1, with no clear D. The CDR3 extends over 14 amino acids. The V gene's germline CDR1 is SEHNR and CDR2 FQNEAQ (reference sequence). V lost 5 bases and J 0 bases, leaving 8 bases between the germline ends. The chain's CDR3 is CASSPWSSYNEQFF. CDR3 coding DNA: TGTGCCAGCAGCCCCTGGAGCTCCTACAATGAGCAGTTCTTC.

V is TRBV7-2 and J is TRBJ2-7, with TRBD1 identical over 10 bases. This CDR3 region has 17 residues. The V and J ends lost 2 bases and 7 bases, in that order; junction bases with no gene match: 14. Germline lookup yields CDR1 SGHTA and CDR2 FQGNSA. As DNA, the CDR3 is TGTGCCAGCAGCTTAACCTTCCGGACAGGGGGGCCCCTGGAGCAGTACTTC. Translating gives CASSLTFRTGGPLEQYF.